Shown below are 9 T cell receptor beta chains from a single sample sequenced in a study of blood T cell repertoires in COVID-19. Sequenced by immunoSEQ multiplex PCR; TCRdb stores in-frame clones only, minus some. Of about 340,000 clones detected, roughly 90% appear once; the ten largest clones hold roughly 6.6%. The material sequenced was peripheral blood. The receptors shown here come from a woman aged 60-75 years with COVID-19, enrolled during active disease.

This clone was observed a single time. The chain carries TRBV11-3 and TRBJ1-1; 8 bases agree with TRBD1. The CDR3 extends over 15 amino acids. Germline CDR1 and CDR2: SGHNT and YENEEA. V was pared by 1 base and J by 1 base, with 2 bases of the junction left unmatched. This CDR3 reads CASSLGQGANTEAFF. The CDR3 nucleotides read TGTGCCAGCAGCTTAGGCCAGGGGGCGAACACTGAAGCTTTCTTT.

This chain uses TRBV19 with TRBJ2-1; 9 positions match TRBD2. CDR1 and CDR2 (germline): LNHDA, SQIVND (reference sequence). The CDR3 loop spans 15 amino acids. After removal of 6 bases from V and 4 bases from J, the junction contained 7 bases not matched to a gene. In nucleotides, the CDR3 is TGTGCCAGTAGCTCACCGCGGGGGGGATACAATGAGCAGTTCTTC. Translating gives CASSSPRGGYNEQFF. Complete variable domain (other parts from reference TRBV19 and TRBJ2-1): DGGITQSPKYLFRKEGQNVTLSCEQNLNHDAMYWYRQDPGQGLRLIYYSQIVNDFQKGDIAEGYSVSREKKESFPLTVTSAQKNPTAFYLCASSSPRGGYNEQFFGPGTRLTVL.

The J gene is TRBJ1-2, the V gene TRBV12-3 or TRBV12-4, with 7 bases fitting TRBD1. V trimming: 3 bases; J trimming: 6 bases; junction bases outside the gene matches: 1. The CDR3 consists of 12 residues. The CDR3 spells CASSFGTDGYTF. The CDR3 nucleotides are TGTGCCAGCAGTTTCGGGACAGATGGCTACACCTTC.

This rearrangement joins TRBV5-1 to TRBJ2-2, with D possibly matching TRBD1 (7 bases). CDR1 SGHRS and CDR2 YFSETQ come from the germline V gene. CDR3 length: 17 residues. Trimming took 2 bases from V and 3 from J, leaving 17 bases between them. CDR3 sequence: CASSFNQGGPYTGELFF. DNA for the CDR3: TGCGCCAGCAGCTTTAATCAGGGGGGCCCGTACACCGGGGAGCTGTTTTTT.

The chain is built from TRBV5-1 and TRBJ1-1; 8 bases line up with TRBD1. Germline assignment: CDR1 SGHRS and CDR2 YFSETQ. The CDR3 is 14 amino acids. V shed 9 bases, J shed 5 bases, and the junction held 12 bases outside the gene matches. CDR3 protein: CATKPGQGETEAFF. As DNA, the CDR3 is TGCGCCACCAAACCCGGACAGGGAGAGACTGAAGCTTTCTTT.

The V call is TRBV11-1, the J call TRBJ2-4; TRBD1 aligns across 10 bases. The CDR3 totals 14 residues. V was pared by 4 bases and J by 6 bases, with 3 bases of the junction left unmatched. Germline lookup yields CDR1 SGHAT and CDR2 FQDESV (reference sequence). CDR3 in amino acids: CASSSWDRGNIQYF. Here the CDR3 DNA reads TGTGCCAGCAGCTCTTGGGACAGGGGAAACATTCAGTACTTC.

This clone was observed once. The chain combines TRBV3-1 (or the pseudogene TRBV3-2) with TRBJ2-7; D uncertain. The CDR3 has 14 amino acids. CDR1 and CDR2 (germline): LGHDT, YNNKEL (reference sequence). Trimming removed 0 bases at V and 0 bases at J, with 6 bases between. CDR3 sequence: CASSQDPHSYEQYF. CDR3 DNA sequence: TGTGCCAGCAGCCAAGACCCCCACTCCTACGAGCAGTACTTC.

CDR3 amino acids: CASRGQGPNTEAFF. The CDR3 coding sequence is TGTGCCAGTAGGGGACAGGGTCCGAACACTGAAGCTTTCTTT. The genes are TRBV6-5 and TRBJ1-1; TRBD1 agrees at 9 bases. This CDR3 region has 14 residues. Germline V CDR1 and CDR2: MNHEY, SVGAGI. Trimming at V came to 9 bases and at J to 1 base, leaving 6 bases not matched to a gene.

The V call is TRBV2, the J call TRBJ2-3; the match to TRBD2 covers 16 bases. The junction had 2 bases not matched to a gene; V was cut back by 6 bases and J by 5 bases. The CDR3 has 15 amino acids. Germline-derived CDR1 and CDR2 are SNHLY and FYNNEI. The CDR3 sequence is CASRGTSGGGDTQYF. Written as DNA, the CDR3 is TGTGCCAGCAGAGGGACTAGCGGGGGGGGAGATACGCAGTATTTT. The whole variable domain, filled in from reference TRBV2 and TRBJ2-3, reads EPEVTQTPSHQVTQMGQEVILRCVPISNHLYFYWYRQILGQKVEFLVSFYNNEISEKSEIFDDQFSVERPDGSNFTLKIRSTKLEDSAMYFCASRGTSGGGDTQYFGPGTRLTVL.